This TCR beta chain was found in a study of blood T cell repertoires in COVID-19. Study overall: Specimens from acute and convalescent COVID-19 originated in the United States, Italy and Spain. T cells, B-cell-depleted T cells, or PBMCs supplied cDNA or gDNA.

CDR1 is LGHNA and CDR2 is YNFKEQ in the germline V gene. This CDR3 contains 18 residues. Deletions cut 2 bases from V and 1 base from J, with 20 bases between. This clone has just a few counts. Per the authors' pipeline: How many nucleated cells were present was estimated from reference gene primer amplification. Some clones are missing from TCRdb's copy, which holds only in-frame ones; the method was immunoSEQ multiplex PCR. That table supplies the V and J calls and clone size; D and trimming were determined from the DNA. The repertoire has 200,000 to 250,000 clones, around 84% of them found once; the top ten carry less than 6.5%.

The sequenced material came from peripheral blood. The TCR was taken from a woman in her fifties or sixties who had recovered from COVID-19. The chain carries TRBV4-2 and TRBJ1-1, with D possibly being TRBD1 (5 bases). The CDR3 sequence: CASSQPGWQAAGNTEAFF. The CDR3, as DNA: TGTGCCAGCAGCCAACCAGGGTGGCAGGCGGCCGGGAACACTGAAGCTTTCTTT.